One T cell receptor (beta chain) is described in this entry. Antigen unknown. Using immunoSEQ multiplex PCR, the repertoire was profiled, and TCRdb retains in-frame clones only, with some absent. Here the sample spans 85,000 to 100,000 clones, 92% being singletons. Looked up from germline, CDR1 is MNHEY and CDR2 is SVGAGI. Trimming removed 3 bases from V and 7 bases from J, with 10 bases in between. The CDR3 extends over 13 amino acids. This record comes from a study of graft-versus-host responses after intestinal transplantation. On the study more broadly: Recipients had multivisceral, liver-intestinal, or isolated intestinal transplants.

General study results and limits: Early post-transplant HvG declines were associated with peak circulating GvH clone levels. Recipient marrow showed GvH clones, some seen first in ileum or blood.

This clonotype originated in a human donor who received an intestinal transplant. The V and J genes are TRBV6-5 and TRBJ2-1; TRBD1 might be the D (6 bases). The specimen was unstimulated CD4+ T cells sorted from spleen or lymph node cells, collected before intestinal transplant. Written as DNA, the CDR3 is TGTGCCAGCAGTTATAACAGGGAAAATGAGCAGTTCTTC. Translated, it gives CASSYNRENEQFF.